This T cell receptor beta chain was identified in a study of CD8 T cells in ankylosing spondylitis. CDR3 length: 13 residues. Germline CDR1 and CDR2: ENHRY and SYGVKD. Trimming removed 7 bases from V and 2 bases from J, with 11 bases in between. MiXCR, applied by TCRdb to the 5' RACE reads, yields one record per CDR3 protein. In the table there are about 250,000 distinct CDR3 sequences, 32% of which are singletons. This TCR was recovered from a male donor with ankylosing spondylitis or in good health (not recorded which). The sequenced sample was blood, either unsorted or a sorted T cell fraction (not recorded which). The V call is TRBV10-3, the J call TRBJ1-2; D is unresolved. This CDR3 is CAIKAALNYGYTF. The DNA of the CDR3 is TGTGCCATCAAGGCAGCTCTCAACTATGGCTACACCTTC.